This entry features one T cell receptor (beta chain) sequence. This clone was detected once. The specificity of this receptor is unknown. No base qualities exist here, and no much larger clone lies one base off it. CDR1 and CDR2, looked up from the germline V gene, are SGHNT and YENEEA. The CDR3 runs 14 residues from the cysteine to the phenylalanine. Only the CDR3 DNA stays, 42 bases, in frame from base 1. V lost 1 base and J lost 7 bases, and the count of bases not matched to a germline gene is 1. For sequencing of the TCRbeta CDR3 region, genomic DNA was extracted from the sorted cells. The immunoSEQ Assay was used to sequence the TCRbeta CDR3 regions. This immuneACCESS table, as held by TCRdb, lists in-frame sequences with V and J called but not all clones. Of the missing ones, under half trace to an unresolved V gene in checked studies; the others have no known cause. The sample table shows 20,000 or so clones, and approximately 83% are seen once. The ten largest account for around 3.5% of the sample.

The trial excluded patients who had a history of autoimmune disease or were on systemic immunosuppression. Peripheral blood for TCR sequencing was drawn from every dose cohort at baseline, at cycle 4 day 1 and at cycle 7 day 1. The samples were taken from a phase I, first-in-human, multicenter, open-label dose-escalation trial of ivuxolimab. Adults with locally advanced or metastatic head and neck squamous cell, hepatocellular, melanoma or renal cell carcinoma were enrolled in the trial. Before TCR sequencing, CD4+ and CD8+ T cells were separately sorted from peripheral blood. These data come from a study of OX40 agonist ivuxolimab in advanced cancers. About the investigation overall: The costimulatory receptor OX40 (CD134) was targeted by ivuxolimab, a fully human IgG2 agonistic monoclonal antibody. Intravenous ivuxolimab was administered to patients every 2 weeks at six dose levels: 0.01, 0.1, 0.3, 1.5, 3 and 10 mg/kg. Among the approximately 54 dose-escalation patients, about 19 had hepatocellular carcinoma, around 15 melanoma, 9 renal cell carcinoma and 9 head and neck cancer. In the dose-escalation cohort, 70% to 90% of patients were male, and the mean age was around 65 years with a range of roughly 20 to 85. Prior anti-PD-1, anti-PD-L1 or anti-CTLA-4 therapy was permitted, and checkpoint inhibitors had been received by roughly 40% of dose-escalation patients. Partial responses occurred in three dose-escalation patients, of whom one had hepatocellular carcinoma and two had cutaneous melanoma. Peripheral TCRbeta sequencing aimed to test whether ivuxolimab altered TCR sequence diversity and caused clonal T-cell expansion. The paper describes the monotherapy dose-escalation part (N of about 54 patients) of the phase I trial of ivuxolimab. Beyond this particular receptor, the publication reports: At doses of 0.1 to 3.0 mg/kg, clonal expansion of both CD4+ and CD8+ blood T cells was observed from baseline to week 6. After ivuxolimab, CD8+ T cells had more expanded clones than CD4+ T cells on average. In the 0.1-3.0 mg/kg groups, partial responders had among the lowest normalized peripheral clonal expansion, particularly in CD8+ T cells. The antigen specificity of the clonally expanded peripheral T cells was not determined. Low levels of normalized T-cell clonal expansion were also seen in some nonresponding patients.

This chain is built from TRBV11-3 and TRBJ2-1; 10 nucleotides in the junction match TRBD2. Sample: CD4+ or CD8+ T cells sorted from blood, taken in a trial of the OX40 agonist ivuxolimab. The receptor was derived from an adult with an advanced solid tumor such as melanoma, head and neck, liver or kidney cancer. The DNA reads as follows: TGTGCCAGCAGCTTAGGGACTAGCGGAAATGAGCAGTTCTTC. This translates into CASSLGTSGNEQFF.